The clone carrying this TCR beta chain was detected only once. The antigen remains unidentified. These data are taken from a study of T cell responses to AZD1222 COVID-19 vaccine. Overall study findings and caveats: White British people made up most donors, females outnumbered males, and clonal diversity was possibly underestimated. With dominance at 160-218 and 743-854, vaccine-associated CD4 TCRs spanned spike. Baseline seropositives among AZD1222 recipients totaled only five or six.

The data were produced by immunoSEQ multiplex PCR, yet TCRdb's version contains in-frame clones alone and is incomplete. This repertoire shows roughly 92,000 clones, around 89% found once; its top ten account for around 8%. With V trimmed by 6 bases and J by 4 bases, 2 bases remained unmatched. Germline assignment: CDR1 SNHLY and CDR2 FYNNEI. There are 13 residues in the CDR3. V is TRBV2 and J is TRBJ2-7; 11 nucleotides line up with TRBD1. This TCR was sampled from an adult in good health. This specimen was peripheral blood, taken on day 0 of AZD1222 vaccination. The DNA of the CDR3 is TGTGCCAGCAGGGGGACAGGGGGATACGAGCAGTACTTC. Its protein product is CASRGTGGYEQYF.